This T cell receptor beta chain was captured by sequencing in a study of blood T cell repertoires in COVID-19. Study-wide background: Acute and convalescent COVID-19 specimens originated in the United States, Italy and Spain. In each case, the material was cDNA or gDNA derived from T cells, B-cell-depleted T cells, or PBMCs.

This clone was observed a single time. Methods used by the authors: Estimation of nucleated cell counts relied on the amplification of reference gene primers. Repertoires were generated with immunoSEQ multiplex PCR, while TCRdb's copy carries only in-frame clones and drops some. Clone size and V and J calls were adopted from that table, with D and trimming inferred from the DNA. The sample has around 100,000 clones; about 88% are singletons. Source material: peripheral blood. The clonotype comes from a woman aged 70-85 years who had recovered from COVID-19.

Written as DNA, the CDR3 is TGTGCCAGCAACCGGGGAGGTCCCCCAGATACGCAGTATTTT. It is translated as CASNRGGPPDTQYF. The chain joins TRBV28 to TRBJ2-3, with a weak D call TRBD2 (6 bases). This CDR3 spans 14 amino acids. In germline, CDR1 is MDHEN, CDR2 SYDVKM. V was trimmed by 7 bases and J by 4 bases, leaving 15 bases between them.